Listed below are T cell receptor beta chains from one sample, sequenced in a study of OX40 agonist ivuxolimab in advanced cancers. Method: immunoSEQ multiplex PCR; TCRdb's copy keeps in-frame clones and lacks some. The repertoire has tens of thousands of clones, 85% to 95% of them found once; the top ten carry 26%. This material consisted of CD4+ or CD8+ T cells sorted from blood, taken in a trial of the OX40 agonist ivuxolimab. The receptors originated from an adult with an advanced solid tumor such as melanoma, head and neck, liver or kidney cancer. Each CDR3 is given with its conserved first and last residue. A D gene is named only where the DNA matches it firmly. Clone size, where shown, is once, few, many, or a class for clones that have expanded.

size,D,J,V,CDR3,DNA
-,-,TRBJ2-7,TRBV27,CASSSSTLSYEQYF,TGTGCCAGCAGTTCATCGACACTCTCCTACGAGCAGTACTTC
-,-,TRBJ2-6,TRBV9,CASSSLQLTSSGANVLTF,TGTGCCAGCAGCTCCCTTCAGCTCACCTCATCTGGGGCCAACGTCCTGACTTTC
once,-,TRBJ2-7,TRBV30,CAWSPGSYEQYF,TGTGCCTGGAGTCCGGGAAGCTACGAGCAGTACTTC
-,TRBD1,TRBJ1-3,TRBV7-6,CASSPQDRDNSGNTIYF,TGTGCCAGCAGCCCCCAGGACAGGGACAACTCTGGAAACACCATATATTTT
-,-,TRBJ2-7,TRBV4-1,CASSPGGHYEQYF,TGCGCCAGCAGCCCGGGGGGCCACTACGAGCAGTACTTC
-,TRBD2,TRBJ2-7,TRBV11-2,CASSFSGGSYEQYF,TGTGCCAGCAGCTTTAGCGGGGGTTCCTACGAGCAGTACTTC
-,TRBD1,TRBJ1-3,TRBV5-1,CASSLDQGVYGNTIYF,TGCGCCAGCAGCTTGGATCAGGGGGTTTATGGAAACACCATATATTTT
medium-sized,-,TRBJ2-2,TRBV19,CASTGLSLTGELFF,TGTGCCAGTACAGGTTTGTCCTTAACCGGGGAGCTGTTTTTT
-,-,TRBJ1-1,TRBV7-6,CASSLGESQRTEAFF,TGTGCCAGCAGCTTAGGAGAATCGCAACGCACTGAAGCTTTCTTT
-,-,TRBJ1-1,TRBV30,CASRVGNTEAFF,TGTGCCTCCAGAGTGGGGAACACTGAAGCTTTCTTT
-,TRBD2,TRBJ2-1,TRBV19,CASSIDGSGSFMGNEQFF,TGTGCCAGTAGTATAGACGGTAGCGGGTCCTTTATGGGGAATGAGCAGTTCTTC
-,-,TRBJ2-4,TRBV13,CASSIWEAKNIQYF,TGTGCCAGCAGCATTTGGGAAGCCAAAAACATTCAGTACTTC
-,TRBD2,TRBJ2-1,TRBV19,CASSIWGRLAEYNEQFF,TGTGCCAGTAGTATATGGGGAAGACTAGCGGAGTACAATGAGCAGTTCTTC
-,-,TRBJ1-2,TRBV9,CASSGGETYGYTF,TGTGCCAGCAGCGGGGGGGAAACCTATGGCTACACCTTC
-,TRBD2,TRBJ2-7,TRBV2,CASALLAGGAEYEQYF,TGTGCCAGCGCCCTATTAGCGGGAGGCGCGGAATACGAGCAGTACTTC
-,-,TRBJ2-7,TRBV5-4,CASSPPEGASYEQYF,TGTGCCAGCAGCCCCCCGGAGGGGGCCTCCTACGAGCAGTACTTC
once,-,TRBJ2-3,TRBV2,CASSEALVLTDTQYF,TGTGCCAGCAGTGAGGCACTGGTTCTCACAGATACGCAGTATTTT
-,TRBD1,TRBJ2-1,TRBV19,CASSLGQGNEQFF,TGTGCCAGTAGTCTGGGACAGGGAAATGAGCAGTTCTTC
-,-,TRBJ2-3,TRBV5-1,CASSPAEGDTQYF,TGCGCCAGCAGCCCCGCGGAGGGAGATACGCAGTATTTT
-,-,TRBJ2-5,TRBV5-1,CASSLDAAYQETQYF,TGCGCCAGCAGCTTGGATGCAGCGTACCAAGAGACCCAGTACTTC
-,TRBD1,TRBJ2-7,TRBV4-1,CASSTGTGSSYEQYF,TGCGCCAGCAGCACCGGGACAGGTTCCTCCTACGAGCAGTACTTC
-,-,TRBJ2-7,TRBV29-1,CSVDSASYEQYF,TGCAGCGTTGACTCAGCTTCGTACGAGCAGTACTTC
-,TRBD1,TRBJ2-3,TRBV5-1,CASSATFSGTVFQDTQYF,TGCGCCAGCAGCGCCACTTTTTCCGGGACAGTCTTCCAAGATACGCAGTATTTT
-,TRBD2,TRBJ2-7,TRBV7-6,CASSPVGGAPYEQYF,TGTGCCAGCAGCCCCGTGGGAGGGGCCCCCTACGAGCAGTACTTC
-,-,TRBJ2-2,TRBV7-7,CASSPSSPDGELFF,TGTGCCAGCAGCCCATCGTCACCGGACGGGGAGCTGTTTTTT
-,-,TRBJ1-1,TRBV29-1,CSVEVFTPGANMNTEAFF,TGCAGCGTTGAGGTGTTTACTCCAGGGGCGAACATGAACACTGAAGCTTTCTTT
-,TRBD1,TRBJ1-2,TRBV10-3,CAISEPSDRDYGYTF,TGTGCCATCAGTGAACCTTCGGACAGGGACTATGGCTACACCTTC
-,TRBD1,TRBJ1-5,TRBV2,CASDTPNSGGVGQPQHF,TGTGCCAGCGACACGCCAAACTCAGGGGGCGTCGGTCAGCCCCAGCATTTT
-,-,TRBJ1-4,TRBV7-9,CASSEGGTARFF,TGTGCCAGCAGCGAAGGAGGGACGGCTCGATTTTTT
-,TRBD1,TRBJ2-7,TRBV29-1,CSVEQGQSYEQYF,TGCAGCGTTGAGCAGGGACAGTCCTACGAGCAGTACTTC
-,-,TRBJ1-1,TRBV5-1,CASSWVEGEAFF,TGCGCCAGCAGCTGGGTCGAGGGCGAAGCTTTCTTT
-,-,TRBJ2-3,TRBV5-6,CASAGTTRTDTQYF,TGTGCCAGTGCCGGGACAACTCGCACAGATACGCAGTATTTT
-,-,TRBJ2-3,TRBV7-9,CASSLEILVTDTQYF,TGTGCCAGCAGCTTAGAGATCTTGGTCACAGATACGCAGTATTTT
-,-,TRBJ2-7,TRBV27,CASSLTAPGPYEQYF,TGTGCCAGCAGTTTAACGGCTCCAGGTCCCTACGAGCAGTACTTC
-,TRBD1,TRBJ2-7,TRBV5-4,CASSVSDRGYEQYF,TGTGCCAGCAGCGTATCGGACAGGGGCTACGAGCAGTACTTC
-,-,TRBJ1-5,TRBV13,CASSSTGHNQPQHF,TGTGCCAGCAGCTCCACAGGGCACAATCAGCCCCAGCATTTT
-,-,TRBJ1-1,TRBV19,CASTAQANTEAFF,TGTGCCAGTACGGCACAGGCGAACACTGAAGCTTTCTTT
-,-,TRBJ2-5,TRBV4-3,CASSQYRTQYF,TGCGCCAGCAGCCAATATCGGACCCAGTACTTC
-,-,TRBJ2-3,TRBV7-9,CASSLDLTDTQYF,TGTGCCAGCAGCTTAGATCTCACAGATACGCAGTATTTT
-,-,TRBJ2-1,TRBV7-3,CASSLGPENNEQFF,TGTGCCAGCAGCTTAGGGCCGGAGAACAATGAGCAGTTCTTC